This T cell receptor beta chain comes out of a study of T cells in Graves' hyperthyroidism and ophthalmopathy. The investigators amplified TCR beta CDR3 regions from RNA transcripts. First-round RT-PCR of the TCR CDR3 relied on the HTBI primer set. TCRdb reprocessed the multiplex PCR reads with MiXCR, giving one entry per CDR3 protein. Among about 640,000 distinct CDR3 sequences listed, about a fifth were seen once. This CDR3 has 15 amino acids. Germline V gene sequence: CDR1 SGHTA, CDR2 FQGTGA. The V and J ends lost 2 bases and 0 bases respectively, with 10 bases between them. Each person with ophthalmopathy scored at least 3 on the Clinical Activity Score, reached NOSPECS grade 4 or higher, and had been ill under 3 months.

The sequence was obtained from a young man with Graves' ophthalmopathy. What was sequenced was blood. The chain couples TRBV7-3 to TRBJ1-1; D unclear. The CDR3 coding sequence is TGTGCCAGCAGCTTAGCGTCGAGGATGAACACTGAAGCTTTCTTT. This sequence encodes CASSLASRMNTEAFF.